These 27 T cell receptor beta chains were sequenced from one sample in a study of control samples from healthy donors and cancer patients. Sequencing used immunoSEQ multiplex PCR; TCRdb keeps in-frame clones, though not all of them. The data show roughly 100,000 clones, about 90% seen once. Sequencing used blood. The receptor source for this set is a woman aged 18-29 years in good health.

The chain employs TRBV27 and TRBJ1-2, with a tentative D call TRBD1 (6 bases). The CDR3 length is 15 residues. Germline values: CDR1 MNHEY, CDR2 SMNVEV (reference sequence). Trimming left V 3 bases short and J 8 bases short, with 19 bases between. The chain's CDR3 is CASSFWGQHTGGYTF. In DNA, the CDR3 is TGTGCCAGCAGTTTTTGGGGACAACATACGGGAGGCTACACCTTC.

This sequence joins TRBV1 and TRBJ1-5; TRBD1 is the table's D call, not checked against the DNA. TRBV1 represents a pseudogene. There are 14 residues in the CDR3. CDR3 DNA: TGCACCAGCAGGACAGGGCTTAGCAATCAGCCCCAGCATTTT. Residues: CTSRTGLSNQPQHF.

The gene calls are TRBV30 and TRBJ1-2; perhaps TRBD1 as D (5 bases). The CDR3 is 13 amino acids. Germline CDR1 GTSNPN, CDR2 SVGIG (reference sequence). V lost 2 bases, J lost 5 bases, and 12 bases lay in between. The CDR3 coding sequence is TGTGCCTGGAGTCCCCGGGACTCTTATGGCTACACCTTC. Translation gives CAWSPRDSYGYTF.

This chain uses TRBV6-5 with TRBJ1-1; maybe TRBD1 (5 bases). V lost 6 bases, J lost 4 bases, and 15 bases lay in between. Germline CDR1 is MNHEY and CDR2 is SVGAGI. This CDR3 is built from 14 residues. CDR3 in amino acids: CASSPIGTGTEAFF. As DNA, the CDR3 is TGTGCCAGCAGCCCAATTGGGACTGGCACTGAAGCTTTCTTT.

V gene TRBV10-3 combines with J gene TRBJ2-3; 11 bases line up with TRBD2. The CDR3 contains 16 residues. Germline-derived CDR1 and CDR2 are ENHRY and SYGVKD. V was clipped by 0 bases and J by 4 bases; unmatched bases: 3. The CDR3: CAISESTSGASDTQYF. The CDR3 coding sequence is TGTGCCATCAGTGAGTCGACTAGCGGGGCCTCAGATACGCAGTATTTT.

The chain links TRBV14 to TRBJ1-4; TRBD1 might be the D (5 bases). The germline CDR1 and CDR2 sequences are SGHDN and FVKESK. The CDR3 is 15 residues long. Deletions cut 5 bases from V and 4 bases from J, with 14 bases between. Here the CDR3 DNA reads TGTGCCAGCAGCAACCGGGACGGAATTAATGAAAAACTGTTTTTT. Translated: CASSNRDGINEKLFF. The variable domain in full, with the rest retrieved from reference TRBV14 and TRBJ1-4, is EAGVTQFPSHSVIEKGQTVTLRCDPISGHDNLYWYRRVMGKEIKFLLHFVKESKQDESGMPNNRFLAERTGGTYSTLKVQPAELEDSGVYFCASSNRDGINEKLFFGSGTQLSVL.

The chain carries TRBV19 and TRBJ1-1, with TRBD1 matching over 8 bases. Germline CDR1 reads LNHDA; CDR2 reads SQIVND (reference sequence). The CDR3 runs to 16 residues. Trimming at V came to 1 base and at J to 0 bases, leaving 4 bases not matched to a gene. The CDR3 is CASSIGTGKLNTEAFF. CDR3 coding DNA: TGTGCCAGTAGTATAGGGACAGGGAAGTTGAACACTGAAGCTTTCTTT.

CDR3 region: CASTPFQGTNTEAFF. DNA for the CDR3: TGTGCCAGTACCCCTTTCCAGGGGACGAACACTGAAGCTTTCTTT. The rearrangement uses TRBV19 and TRBJ1-1; possibly TRBD1 for D (6 bases). Germline-derived CDR1 and CDR2 are LNHDA and SQIVND (reference sequence). This CDR3 spans 15 amino acids. V lost 7 bases, J lost 1 base, and 16 bases lay in between.

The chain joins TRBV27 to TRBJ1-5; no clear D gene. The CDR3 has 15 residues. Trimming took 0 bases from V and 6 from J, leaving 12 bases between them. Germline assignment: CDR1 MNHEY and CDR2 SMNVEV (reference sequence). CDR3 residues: CASSLSLRRGQPQHF. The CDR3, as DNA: TGTGCCAGCAGTTTATCGCTCAGGCGAGGTCAGCCCCAGCATTTT.

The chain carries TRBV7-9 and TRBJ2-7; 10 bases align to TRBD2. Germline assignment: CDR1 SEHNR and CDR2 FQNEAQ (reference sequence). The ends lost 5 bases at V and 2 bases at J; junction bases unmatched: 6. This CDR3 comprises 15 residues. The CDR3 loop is CASSPPSGGAYEQYF. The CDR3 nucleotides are TGTGCCAGCAGCCCACCAAGCGGGGGGGCCTACGAGCAGTACTTC.

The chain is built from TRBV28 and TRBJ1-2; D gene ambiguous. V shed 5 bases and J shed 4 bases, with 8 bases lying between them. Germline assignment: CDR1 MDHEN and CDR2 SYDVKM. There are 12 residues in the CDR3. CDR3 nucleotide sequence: TGTGCCAGCAGTATCAGCCTCTATGGCTACACCTTC. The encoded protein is CASSISLYGYTF.

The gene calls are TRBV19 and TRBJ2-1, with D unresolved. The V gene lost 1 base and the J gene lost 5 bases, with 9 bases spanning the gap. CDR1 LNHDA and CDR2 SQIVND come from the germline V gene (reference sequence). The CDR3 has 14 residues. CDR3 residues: CASSIGVSHNEQFF. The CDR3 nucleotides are TGTGCCAGTAGTATAGGGGTCTCGCACAATGAGCAGTTCTTC. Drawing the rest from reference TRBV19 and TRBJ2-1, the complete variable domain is DGGITQSPKYLFRKEGQNVTLSCEQNLNHDAMYWYRQDPGQGLRLIYYSQIVNDFQKGDIAEGYSVSREKKESFPLTVTSAQKNPTAFYLCASSIGVSHNEQFFGPGTRLTVL.

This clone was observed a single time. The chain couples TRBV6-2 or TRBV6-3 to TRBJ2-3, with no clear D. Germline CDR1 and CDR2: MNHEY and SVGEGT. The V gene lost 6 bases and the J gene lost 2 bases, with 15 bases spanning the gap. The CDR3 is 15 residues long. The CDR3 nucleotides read TGTGCCAGCAGCCAAGAGTTGGAGAACACAGATACGCAGTATTTT. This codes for CASSQELENTDTQYF.

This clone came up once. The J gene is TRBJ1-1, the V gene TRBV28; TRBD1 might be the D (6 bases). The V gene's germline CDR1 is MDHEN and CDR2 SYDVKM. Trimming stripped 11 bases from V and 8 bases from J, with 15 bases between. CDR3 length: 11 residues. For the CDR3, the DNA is TGTGCCGACGAACAGGGCTCCGAAGCTTTCTTT. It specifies CADEQGSEAFF.

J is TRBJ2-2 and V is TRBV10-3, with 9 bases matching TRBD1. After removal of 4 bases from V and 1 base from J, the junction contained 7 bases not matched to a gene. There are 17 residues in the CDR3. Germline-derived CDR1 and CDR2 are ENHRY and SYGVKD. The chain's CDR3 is CAISGKPGQGNTGELFF. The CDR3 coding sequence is TGTGCCATCAGTGGGAAACCGGGACAGGGGAACACCGGGGAGCTGTTTTTT.

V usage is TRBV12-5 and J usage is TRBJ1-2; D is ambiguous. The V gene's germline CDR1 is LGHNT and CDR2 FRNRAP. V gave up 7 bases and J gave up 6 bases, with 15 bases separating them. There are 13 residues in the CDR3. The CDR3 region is CASAQMTVNGYTF. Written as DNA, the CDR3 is TGTGCTAGTGCCCAGATGACGGTGAATGGCTACACCTTC.

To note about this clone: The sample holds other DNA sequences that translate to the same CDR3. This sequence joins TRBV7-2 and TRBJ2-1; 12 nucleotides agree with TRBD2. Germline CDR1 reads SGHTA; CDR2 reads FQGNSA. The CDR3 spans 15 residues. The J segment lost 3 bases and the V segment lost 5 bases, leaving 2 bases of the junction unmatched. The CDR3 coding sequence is TGTGCCAGCAGCCTGACTAGCGGGGGCTACAATGAGCAGTTCTTC. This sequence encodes CASSLTSGGYNEQFF. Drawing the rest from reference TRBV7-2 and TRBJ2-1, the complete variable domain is GAGVSQSPSNKVTEKGKDVELRCDPISGHTALYWYRQSLGQGLEFLIYFQGNSAPDKSGLPSDRFSAERTGGSVSTLTIQRTQQEDSAVYLCASSLTSGGYNEQFFGPGTRLTVL.

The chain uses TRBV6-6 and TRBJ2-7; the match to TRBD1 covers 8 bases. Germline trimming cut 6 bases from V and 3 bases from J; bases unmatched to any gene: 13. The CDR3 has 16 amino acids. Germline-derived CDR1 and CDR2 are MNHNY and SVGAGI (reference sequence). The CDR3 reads CASRGQGVSGFYEQYF. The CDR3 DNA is TGTGCCAGCAGAGGACAGGGAGTCAGTGGGTTCTACGAGCAGTACTTC.

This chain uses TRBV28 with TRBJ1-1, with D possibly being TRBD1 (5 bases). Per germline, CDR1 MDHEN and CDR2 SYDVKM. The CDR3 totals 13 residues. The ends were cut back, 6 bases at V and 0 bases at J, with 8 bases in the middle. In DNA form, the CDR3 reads TGTGCCAGCAGGACAGTTCTGAACACTGAAGCTTTCTTT. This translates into CASRTVLNTEAFF.

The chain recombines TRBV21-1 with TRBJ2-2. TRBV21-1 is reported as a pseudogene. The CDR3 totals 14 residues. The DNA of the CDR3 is TGTGCCAGTCGGGCGTACGCGAACACCGGGGAGCTGTTTTTT. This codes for CASRAYANTGELFF.

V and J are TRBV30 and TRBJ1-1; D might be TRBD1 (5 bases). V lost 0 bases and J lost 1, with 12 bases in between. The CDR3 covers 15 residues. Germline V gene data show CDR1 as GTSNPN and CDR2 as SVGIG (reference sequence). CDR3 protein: CAWSVGGRGNTEAFF. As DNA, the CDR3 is TGTGCCTGGAGTGTTGGGGGGAGGGGGAACACTGAAGCTTTCTTT.

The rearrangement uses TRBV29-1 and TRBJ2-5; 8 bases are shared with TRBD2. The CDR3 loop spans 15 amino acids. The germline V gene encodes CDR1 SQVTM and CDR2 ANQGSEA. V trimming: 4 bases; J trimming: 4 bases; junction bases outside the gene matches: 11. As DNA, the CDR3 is TGCAGCGTTGGCCGGGAGGGGGGGGCTAGAGAGACCCAGTACTTC. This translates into CSVGREGGARETQYF.

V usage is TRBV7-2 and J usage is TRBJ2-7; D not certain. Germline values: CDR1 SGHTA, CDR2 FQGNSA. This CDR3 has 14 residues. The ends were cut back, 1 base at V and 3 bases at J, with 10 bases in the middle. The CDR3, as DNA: TGTGCCAGCAGCTTAGTATTCAAGGGCTACGAGCAGTACTTC. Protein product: CASSLVFKGYEQYF.

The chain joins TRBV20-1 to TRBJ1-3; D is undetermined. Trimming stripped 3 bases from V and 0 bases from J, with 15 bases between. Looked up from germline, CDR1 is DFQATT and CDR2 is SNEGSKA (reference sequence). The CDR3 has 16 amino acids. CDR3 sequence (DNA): TGCAGTGCTAGTAGAACAGCCATGACCTCTGGAAACACCATATATTTT. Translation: CSASRTAMTSGNTIYF.

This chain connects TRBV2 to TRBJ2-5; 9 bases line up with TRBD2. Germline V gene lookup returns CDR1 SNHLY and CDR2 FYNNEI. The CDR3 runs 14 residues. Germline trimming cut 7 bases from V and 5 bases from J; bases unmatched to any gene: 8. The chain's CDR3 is CASIELSGRETQYF. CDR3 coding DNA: TGTGCCAGCATCGAGTTGAGCGGGAGGGAGACCCAGTACTTC.

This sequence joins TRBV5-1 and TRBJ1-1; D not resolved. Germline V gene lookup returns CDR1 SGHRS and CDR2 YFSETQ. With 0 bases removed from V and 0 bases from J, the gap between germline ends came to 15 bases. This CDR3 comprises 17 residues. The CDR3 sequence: CASSLEGYRLMNTEAFF. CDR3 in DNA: TGCGCCAGCAGCTTGGAAGGGTACCGCCTTATGAACACTGAAGCTTTCTTT. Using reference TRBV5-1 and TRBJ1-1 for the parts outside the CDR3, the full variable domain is KAGVTQTPRYLIKTRGQQVTLSCSPISGHRSVSWYQQTPGQGLQFLFEYFSETQRNKGNFPGRFSGRQFSNSRSEMNVSTLELGDSALYLCASSLEGYRLMNTEAFFGQGTRLTVV.

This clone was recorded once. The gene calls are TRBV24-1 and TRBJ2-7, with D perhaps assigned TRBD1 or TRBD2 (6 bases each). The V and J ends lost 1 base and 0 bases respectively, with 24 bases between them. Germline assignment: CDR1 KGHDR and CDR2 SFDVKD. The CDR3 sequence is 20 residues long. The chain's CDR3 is CATSDLLLEEGQSFSYEQYF. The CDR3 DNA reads TGTGCCACCAGTGATTTACTGTTGGAGGAGGGACAAAGTTTCTCCTACGAGCAGTACTTC.